The T cell receptor beta chain described here comes from a study of blood T cell repertoires in COVID-19. About the research overall: The cDNA or gDNA used as material had been derived from T cells, B-cell-depleted T cells, or PBMCs.

As originally analysed: Using reference gene primer amplification, nucleated cell counts were estimated. Only in-frame clones appear in the TCRdb table, and some are missing; sequencing was by immunoSEQ multiplex PCR. That table gives V, J and clone size, and the DNA gave D and trimming. The sample records some 500,000 clones, roughly 91% being singletons. Seattle's cohort entered during active infection and was followed longitudinally. The CDR3 extends over 14 amino acids. Trimming took 6 bases from V and 5 from J, leaving 17 bases between them. Germline CDR1 MNHEY, CDR2 SVGAGI. The receptor was derived from a woman between 45 and 65 years old with COVID-19, enrolled during active disease. The sample was peripheral blood. V usage is TRBV6-5 and J usage is TRBJ2-7; perhaps TRBD2 as D (6 bases). This CDR3 reads CASSRSGERNEQYF. The CDR3 DNA reads TGTGCCAGCAGCCGGTCGGGGGAACGCAACGAGCAGTACTTC.